This T cell receptor (beta chain) emerged from a study of graft-versus-host responses after intestinal transplantation. This clone is medium-sized in the sample. V lost 1 base, J lost 0 bases, and 12 bases lay in between. The length of the CDR3 is 17 residues. Germline V gene lookup returns CDR1 LNHDA and CDR2 SQIVND (reference sequence). Regarding the study as a whole: Some GvH clones were seen earlier in gut or blood, suggesting intestinal origin.

The protocol was immunoSEQ multiplex PCR, while the TCRdb copy is restricted to in-frame clones and leaves out a portion. The data show under 25,000 clones, around 40% seen once. The J gene is TRBJ1-4, the V gene TRBV19; no clear D gene. The receptor was isolated from a human patient who was an organ donor for intestinal transplantation. The source material was alloreactive CD4+ T cells from a mixed lymphocyte reaction culture, sampled before transplantation. Subset here: CFSE-low proliferating T cells sorted from roughly six-day pre-transplant mixed lymphocyte reaction (GvH or HvG direction). The CDR3 protein is CASSIGLGTATNEKLFF. For the CDR3, the DNA is TGTGCCAGTAGTATAGGATTGGGTACAGCAACTAATGAAAAACTGTTTTTT.